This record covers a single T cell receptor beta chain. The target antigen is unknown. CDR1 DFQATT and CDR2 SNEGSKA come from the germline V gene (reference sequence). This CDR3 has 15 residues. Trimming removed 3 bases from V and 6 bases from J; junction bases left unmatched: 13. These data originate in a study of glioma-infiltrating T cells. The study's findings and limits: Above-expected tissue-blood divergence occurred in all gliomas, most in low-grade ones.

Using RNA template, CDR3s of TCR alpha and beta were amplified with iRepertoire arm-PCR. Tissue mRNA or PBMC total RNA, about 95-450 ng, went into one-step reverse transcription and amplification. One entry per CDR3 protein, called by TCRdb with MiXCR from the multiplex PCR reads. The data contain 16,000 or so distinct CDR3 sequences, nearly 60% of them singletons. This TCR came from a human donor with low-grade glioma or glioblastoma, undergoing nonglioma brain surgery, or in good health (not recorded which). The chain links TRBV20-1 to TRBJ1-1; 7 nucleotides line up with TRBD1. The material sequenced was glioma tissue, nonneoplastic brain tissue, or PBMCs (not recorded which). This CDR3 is CSASPKTGRGAEAFF. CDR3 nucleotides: TGCAGTGCTAGTCCGAAGACAGGGAGAGGGGCTGAAGCTTTCTTT.